The clone carrying this T cell receptor (beta chain) was detected many times. Its antigen is as yet unknown. These data belong to a study of Graves' ophthalmopathy and Graves' hyperthyroidism. Overall study findings and caveats: Ophthalmopathy and stable hyperthyroidism were discriminated by a 13-signature model, with about 91% sensitivity and 81.08% specificity.

Using RNA transcripts, the TCR beta CDR3 regions were amplified. The first round was an RT-PCR with HTBI primers, and the second round was a multiplex PCR. TCRdb fed the multiplex PCR reads into MiXCR, producing one record per CDR3 protein. The sample lists about 640,000 distinct CDR3 sequences; about two fifths were seen once. Source material: peripheral blood. This clonotype originated in an adult man with Graves' ophthalmopathy.

In DNA form, the CDR3 reads TGTGCCAGCAGTTTAGTCAGGATCAATCAGCCCCAGCATTTT. Amino acid sequence: CASSLVRINQPQHF. The chain joins TRBV12-3 or TRBV12-4 to TRBJ1-5; D is ambiguous. This CDR3 is built from 14 residues. V dropped 1 base and J dropped 3 bases, with 7 bases sitting between them.